The text below deals with one T cell receptor (beta chain). Antigen unknown. This specimen belongs to a study of CD8+ T cells in alopecia areata. CDR1 and CDR2 from the germline V gene are SGHTA and FQGNSA. V shed 8 bases, J shed 3 bases, and the junction held 9 bases outside the gene matches. The CDR3 is 14 residues long. The study's findings and limits: Researchers report lesional scalp, most notably alopecia totalis/universalis, outstripped normal scalp in clonality. Patients shared TCRs less clearly than mice did, possibly owing to HLA. Sequences from scalp samples also cover resident alphabeta T cells of normal skin.

From PBMCs, CD4+ and CD8+ T cells were sorted. cDNA reverse transcribed from extracted RNA served as the sequencing template. The assay was immunoSEQ multiplex PCR, and TCRdb's table has in-frame clones only and misses some. The data show tens of thousands of clones, around 60% seen once. Sequenced sample: NKG2D-high CD8+ T cells sorted from blood. The V call is TRBV7-2, the J call TRBJ2-7; TRBD2 matches 8 bases. The origin of this receptor is a human donor with alopecia areata. CDR3 DNA: TGTGCCAGCTCGCCGCTAGCGGGTGACTACGAGCAGTACTTC. This translates into CASSPLAGDYEQYF.